The rows below give T cell receptor beta chains drawn from one sample of a study of beta chain features in type 1 diabetes. TCRdb's table, derived via immunoSEQ multiplex PCR, lists solely in-frame clones and lacks some. The top ten clones hold around 0.039% of a sample with roughly 450,000 clones, roughly 13% of them seen once. Specimen: naive CD4+ T cells from blood. The source is a man between 25 and 39 years old in good health. Each CDR3 is given with its conserved first and last residue. D genes are given only for firm matches. A clone size is listed for some rows: how often the clone was seen (once, few, many), or a class if it is expanded.

CASSYLAGVRSEQFF	TGTGCCAGCAGTTACCTAGCGGGAGTCAGGTCTGAGCAGTTCTTC	TRBD2	TRBJ2-1	TRBV27	NA
CASSSTTGSYEQYF	TGTGCCAGCAGCAGCACGACAGGGTCCTACGAGCAGTACTTC	TRBD1	TRBJ2-7	TRBV7-9	NA
CASSDSGTYNEQFF	TGCGCCAGCAGCGATAGCGGTACCTACAATGAGCAGTTCTTC	NA	TRBJ2-1	TRBV5-1	few
CASSWGLAGEQFF	TGTGCCAGCAGTTGGGGACTAGCGGGGGAGCAGTTCTTC	TRBD2	TRBJ2-1	TRBV5-6	NA
CASSESRAIGELFF	TGTGCCAGCAGTGAGAGCAGGGCTATCGGGGAGCTGTTTTTT	NA	TRBJ2-2	TRBV2	few
CASSLVAQGRETQYF	TGTGCCAGCAGCTTGGTCGCGCAAGGTAGAGAGACCCAGTACTTC	NA	TRBJ2-5	TRBV7-2	few
CASSTPSGRPTDTQYF	TGTGCCAGCAGCACCCCTAGCGGGAGGCCTACAGATACGCAGTATTTT	TRBD2	TRBJ2-3	TRBV7-8	few
CASSPDRVQPQHF	TGTGCCAGCAGTCCAGACAGGGTACAGCCCCAGCATTTT	TRBD1	TRBJ1-5	TRBV28	NA
CASSLGVGSRTRRHNEQFF	TGTGCCAGCAGCTTGGGTGTGGGGAGCAGGACTAGACGCCACAATGAGCAGTTCTTC	TRBD2	TRBJ2-1	TRBV5-6	NA
CASSPRQGRLVPDTQYF	TGTGCCAGCAGTCCAAGACAGGGCCGACTAGTCCCAGATACGCAGTATTTT	NA	TRBJ2-3	TRBV28	NA
CASSSGTVSTDTQYF	TGTGCCAGCAGCTCAGGGACCGTGAGCACAGATACGCAGTATTTT	NA	TRBJ2-3	TRBV13	NA
CASSVRTEAFF	TGTGCCAGCAGTGTACGGACTGAAGCTTTCTTT	NA	TRBJ1-1	TRBV2	once
CASSSVLAGGPSSYNEQFF	TGTGCCAGCAGCTCCGTACTAGCGGGAGGACCTAGCTCCTACAATGAGCAGTTCTTC	TRBD2	TRBJ2-1	TRBV7-6	few
CATSISGTTSTDTQYF	TGTGCCACCAGCATTTCCGGGACAACTAGCACAGATACGCAGTATTTT	NA	TRBJ2-3	TRBV15	NA
CASSSAREGTQYF	TGTGCCAGCAGCTCCGCCCGGGAAGGGACCCAGTACTTC	NA	TRBJ2-5	TRBV7-9	few
CASSHRAGLSGELFF	TGCGCCAGCAGCCACCGGGCAGGGCTTAGCGGGGAGCTGTTTTTT	NA	TRBJ2-2	TRBV4-3	NA
CASPAVSTDTQYF	TGTGCCAGCCCAGCGGTGAGCACAGATACGCAGTATTTT	NA	TRBJ2-3	TRBV6-1	NA
CASSLANTGDYGYTF	TGTGCCAGCAGCTTAGCCAACACAGGTGACTATGGCTACACCTTC	NA	TRBJ1-2	TRBV7-9	NA
CASSQDGGQGRGEQFF	TGCGCCAGCAGCCAAGACGGGGGACAGGGTAGGGGTGAGCAGTTCTTC	TRBD1	TRBJ2-1	TRBV4-1	few
CSVNLAEQYNEQFF	TGCAGCGTGAACCTAGCGGAGCAATACAATGAGCAGTTCTTC	TRBD2	TRBJ2-1	TRBV29-1	NA
CASSLGGTPNTEAFF	TGTGCCAGCAGCTTAGGGGGGACCCCGAACACTGAAGCTTTCTTT	NA	TRBJ1-1	TRBV11-2	NA
CSVVTGDDGYTF	TGCAGCGTCGTAACAGGGGATGATGGCTACACCTTC	TRBD1	TRBJ1-2	TRBV29-1	NA
CASSIRVRSYEQYF	TGTGCCAGTAGTATCCGGGTTAGATCCTACGAGCAGTACTTC	NA	TRBJ2-7	TRBV19	NA
CASSYGWLAGVHNEQFF	TGTGCCAGCAGTTATGGGTGGCTAGCGGGAGTGCACAATGAGCAGTTCTTC	TRBD2	TRBJ2-1	TRBV6-8	NA
CASSGGTDYNEQFF	TGTGCCAGCAGCGGCGGGACAGACTACAATGAGCAGTTCTTC	NA	TRBJ2-1	TRBV14	few
CAWSEGVTNQPQHF	TGTGCCTGGAGTGAAGGGGTCACCAATCAGCCCCAGCATTTT	NA	TRBJ1-5	TRBV30	few
CAIYPGQSNTGELFF	TGTGCCATATATCCGGGACAGAGCAACACCGGGGAGCTGTTTTTT	TRBD1	TRBJ2-2	TRBV6-6	few
CASSQDPIPRGAFF	TGCGCCAGCAGCCAAGACCCTATCCCCAGGGGAGCTTTCTTT	NA	TRBJ1-1	TRBV4-3	few
CASSITGLVSPEYF	TGTGCCAGCAGCATAACAGGGTTGGTTAGTCCAGAGTACTTC	NA	TRBJ2-5	TRBV6-1	few
CASSTGALGANVLTF	TGCGCCAGCAGCACGGGGGCGCTGGGGGCCAACGTCCTGACTTTC	NA	TRBJ2-6	TRBV5-1	few
CASSGAAMQVDEQYF	TGTGCCAGCAGTGGGGCAGCCATGCAGGTCGACGAGCAGTACTTC	NA	TRBJ2-7	TRBV2	NA
CASSYSNGEETQYF	TGTGCCAGCAGTTACTCCAACGGAGAAGAGACCCAGTACTTC	NA	TRBJ2-5	TRBV6-5	NA
CASIGQMNTEAFF	TGTGCCAGCATCGGACAGATGAACACTGAAGCTTTCTTT	NA	TRBJ1-1	TRBV2	NA
CASSSPTVRRSSGANVLTF	TGTGCCAGCAGCTCTCCGACAGTTAGGAGGAGCTCTGGGGCCAACGTCCTGACTTTC	NA	TRBJ2-6	TRBV7-6	few
CASHGQGPGNTIYF	TGTGCCAGCCACGGACAGGGGCCTGGAAACACCATATATTTT	TRBD1	TRBJ1-3	TRBV5-4	NA
CASRLTQNTEAFF	TGTGCCAGCAGACTAACACAGAACACTGAAGCTTTCTTT	NA	TRBJ1-1	TRBV6-6	NA
CASSFGREGEKLFF	TGTGCCAGCAGTTTCGGTAGGGAAGGAGAAAAACTGTTTTTT	NA	TRBJ1-4	TRBV27	NA
CASSVGSRVSGANVLTF	TGTGCCAGCAGCGTAGGATCGAGGGTCTCTGGGGCCAACGTCCTGACTTTC	NA	TRBJ2-6	TRBV9	few
CSASKGYEQYF	TGCAGTGCTAGTAAGGGCTACGAGCAGTACTTC	NA	TRBJ2-7	TRBV20-1	NA
CASSPPGTNEQFF	TGTGCCAGCTCACCACCGGGCACAAATGAGCAGTTCTTC	NA	TRBJ2-1	TRBV18	NA
CSVGQSSGNTIYF	TGCAGCGTTGGACAGAGCTCTGGAAACACCATATATTTT	NA	TRBJ1-3	TRBV29-1	NA
CAISGDGTKAFF	TGTGCCATCAGTGGGGACGGGACGAAAGCTTTCTTT	NA	TRBJ1-1	TRBV10-3	NA
CAWSTRGYGEQFF	TGTGCCTGGAGCACTAGGGGATATGGTGAGCAGTTCTTC	NA	TRBJ2-1	TRBV30	NA
CASRPSGGPPTDTQYF	TGTGCCAGCAGGCCTAGCGGGGGCCCGCCCACAGATACGCAGTATTTT	TRBD2	TRBJ2-3	TRBV6-6	few
CASSAKSPTGELFF	TGTGCCAGCTCAGCTAAGTCCCCTACCGGGGAGCTGTTTTTT	NA	TRBJ2-2	TRBV18	few
CATSRDHTGGNTIYF	TGTGCCACCAGCAGAGATCACACAGGAGGAAACACCATATATTTT	NA	TRBJ1-3	TRBV15	NA
CASSGGGQGQFF	TGTGCCAGCAGTGGCGGTGGACAAGGGCAGTTCTTC	NA	TRBJ2-1	TRBV28	NA
CASNAPGANYGYTF	TGTGCCAGCAACGCTCCGGGCGCTAACTATGGCTACACCTTC	NA	TRBJ1-2	TRBV28	few
CAWATGITQPQHF	TGTGCCTGGGCGACAGGGATAACTCAGCCCCAGCATTTT	TRBD1	TRBJ1-5	TRBV30	few
CASREDSGTEAFF	TGTGCCAGCAGGGAGGACAGTGGCACTGAAGCTTTCTTT	NA	TRBJ1-1	TRBV27	NA
CASSKGLGSGNEQFF	TGTGCCAGCAGCAAAGGACTAGGGAGTGGCAATGAGCAGTTCTTC	TRBD2	TRBJ2-1	TRBV11-2	few
CASSRLAYRDEQFF	TGCGCCAGCAGCCGACTAGCGTATCGCGATGAGCAGTTCTTC	TRBD2	TRBJ2-1	TRBV5-1	few
CAISGTSTDTQYF	TGTGCCATCAGCGGGACTAGCACAGATACGCAGTATTTT	NA	TRBJ2-3	TRBV10-3	NA
CASSFAGYDPGRYTF	TGTGCCAGCAGTTTCGCAGGGTACGACCCGGGACGCTACACCTTC	NA	TRBJ1-2	TRBV27	few
CSVGFGRLQETQYF	TGCAGCGTTGGATTCGGACGCTTACAAGAGACTCAGTACTTC	NA	TRBJ2-5	TRBV29-1	NA
CASSRGQFSGNTIYF	TGCGCCAGCAGCCGAGGACAGTTCTCTGGAAACACCATATATTTT	NA	TRBJ1-3	TRBV4-3	NA
CASNDPGGTGTYEQYF	TGTGCCAGCAACGACCCGGGCGGGACAGGGACCTACGAGCAGTACTTC	TRBD1	TRBJ2-7	TRBV7-2	few
CASSVALFSGHGDYEQFF	TGTGCCAGCAGCGTAGCCCTATTTAGCGGGCACGGTGACTATGAGCAGTTCTTC	TRBD2	TRBJ2-1	TRBV9	NA
CASSRQVYSGNTIYF	TGTGCCAGCAGCAGACAGGTCTACTCTGGAAACACCATATATTTT	NA	TRBJ1-3	TRBV21-1	many
CASSQDVTGNSNQPQHF	TGCGCCAGCAGCCAAGATGTAACGGGGAATAGCAATCAGCCCCAGCATTTT	NA	TRBJ1-5	TRBV4-3	few